This TCR beta chain was retrieved from a study of blood T cell repertoires in COVID-19. Germline CDR1 is SEHNR and CDR2 is FQNEAQ (reference sequence). The CDR3 contains 13 residues. The V gene lost 3 bases and the J gene lost 0 bases, with 3 bases spanning the gap. Original analysis: The authors estimated nucleated cell counts from reference gene primer amplification. TCRdb keeps only in-frame clones here, not all; method: immunoSEQ multiplex PCR. D and trimming come from the DNA, and the V and J calls and clone size come from that table. This table has about 250,000 clones, roughly 85% appearing once.

This chain links TRBV7-9 with TRBJ1-5; D remains ambiguous. This receptor was obtained from a woman aged 50 to 60 with acute COVID-19. The material sequenced was PBMCs or T cells enriched from blood (not recorded which). The CDR3 here is CASSFYSNQPQHF. CDR3 coding DNA: TGTGCCAGCAGCTTTTATAGCAATCAGCCCCAGCATTTT.